Below, 20 T cell receptor beta chains from the same sample are listed, as sequenced in a study of blood T cell repertoires in COVID-19. TCRdb keeps only in-frame clones here, not all; method: immunoSEQ multiplex PCR. The sample includes around 140,000 clones, 84% seen only once; the top ten take more than 3%. The sample consisted of PBMCs or T cells enriched from blood (not recorded which). These receptors all come from a man aged 45 to 65 in a cohort exposed to, infected with or recovered from COVID-19 (not recorded which).

The V and J genes are TRBV27 and TRBJ1-5; TRBD1 might be the D (5 bases). CDR3 length: 12 residues. CDR1 and CDR2 from the germline V gene are MNHEY and SMNVEV (reference sequence). Trimming took off 3 bases at V and 8 bases at J, with 8 bases between the two ends. CDR3 sequence reads: CASSFPGEPQHF. DNA for the CDR3: TGTGCCAGCAGTTTTCCGGGGGAGCCCCAGCATTTT.

J is TRBJ2-7 and V is TRBV14, with 11 bases matching TRBD1. V lost 3 bases to trimming and J lost 5 bases; unmatched junction nucleotides: 3. Germline assignment: CDR1 SGHDN and CDR2 FVKESK. This CDR3 comprises 14 residues. The CDR3 DNA reads as TGTGCCAGCAGCCATTCGGACAGGGGGCACGAGCAGTACTTC. Protein: CASSHSDRGHEQYF.

The chain links TRBV19 to TRBJ2-2, with TRBD1 matching 7 bases. Germline CDR1 LNHDA, CDR2 SQIVND (reference sequence). The ends lost 2 bases at V and 2 bases at J; junction bases unmatched: 5. The length of the CDR3 is 16 residues. CDR3 protein: CASSITQGRNTGELFF. CDR3 nucleotide sequence: TGTGCCAGTAGTATAACACAGGGGAGAAACACCGGGGAGCTGTTTTTT. Drawing the rest from reference TRBV19 and TRBJ2-2, the complete variable domain is DGGITQSPKYLFRKEGQNVTLSCEQNLNHDAMYWYRQDPGQGLRLIYYSQIVNDFQKGDIAEGYSVSREKKESFPLTVTSAQKNPTAFYLCASSITQGRNTGELFFGEGSRLTVL.

J is TRBJ2-1 and V is TRBV7-2, with D possibly being TRBD2 (6 bases). The V and J ends lost 4 bases and 3 bases respectively, with 13 bases between them. The CDR3 extends over 15 amino acids. CDR1 and CDR2 (germline): SGHTA, FQGNSA. In nucleotides, the CDR3 is TGTGCCAGCAGCTCCCAAGTGGGACTCTACAATGAGCAGTTCTTC. Encoded protein: CASSSQVGLYNEQFF.

The rearrangement joins TRBV5-1 to TRBJ2-7; D possibly corresponds to TRBD1 (5 bases). Trimming removed 0 bases from V and 5 bases from J, with 12 bases in between. The germline gives CDR1 SGHRS, CDR2 YFSETQ. The CDR3 runs 14 residues. The CDR3 loop reads CASSLGQGFHEQYF. CDR3 nucleotide sequence: TGCGCCAGCAGCTTGGGGCAGGGATTCCACGAGCAGTACTTC.

The chain uses TRBV3-1 (or the pseudogene TRBV3-2) and TRBJ1-6, with D perhaps TRBD1 (6 bases). The CDR3 is made up of 17 amino acids. V dropped 1 base and J dropped 4 bases, with 14 bases sitting between them. CDR1 and CDR2 from the germline V gene are LGHDT and YNNKEL (reference sequence). The CDR3 DNA sequence: TGTGCCAGCAGCCAAGGAATCCTTAGGGGGTATAATTCACCCCTCCACTTT. This codes for CASSQGILRGYNSPLHF.

This chain joins TRBV7-9 and TRBJ2-1, with D uncertain. Trimming took off 1 base at V and 0 bases at J, with 7 bases between the two ends. This CDR3 is 15 amino acids long. Germline lookup yields CDR1 SEHNR and CDR2 FQNEAQ (reference sequence). The CDR3 protein is CASSLEANSYNEQFF. The CDR3 region has the DNA TGTGCCAGCAGCTTAGAAGCGAACTCCTACAATGAGCAGTTCTTC.

This chain joins TRBV2 and TRBJ1-6, with a tentative D call TRBD1 (5 bases). V lost 5 bases and J lost 10, with 12 bases in between. The V gene's germline CDR1 is SNHLY and CDR2 FYNNEI. The CDR3 totals 13 residues. CDR3 nucleotide sequence: TGTGCCAGCAGTCGGGGCCGGGGGTCACCCCTCCACTTT. This encodes CASSRGRGSPLHF.

The V and J genes are TRBV7-9 and TRBJ1-1; possible D gene TRBD1, 5 bases. V was shortened by 1 base and J by 4 bases, with 10 bases between the two germline ends. The CDR3 sequence is 14 residues long. CDR1 is SEHNR, CDR2 FQNEAQ, per germline (reference sequence). CDR3 in amino acids: CASSLGAGGTEAFF. In nucleotides, the CDR3 is TGTGCCAGCAGCTTAGGCGCGGGGGGCACTGAAGCTTTCTTT.

V and J are TRBV4-2 and TRBJ1-2; 9 bases match TRBD1. V dropped 1 base and J dropped 3; count of bases not matched to a gene: 12. Per the germline V gene, CDR1 is LGHNA and CDR2 is YNFKEQ. There are 18 residues in the CDR3. The DNA for the CDR3 is TGTGCCAGCAGCCAAGTAGGGGGCGGCGACAGGGGGGACTATGGCTACACCTTC. This translates into CASSQVGGGDRGDYGYTF.

The chain uses TRBV5-4 and TRBJ2-5, with 9 bases identical to TRBD1. The CDR3 totals 14 residues. Germline CDR1 reads SGHNT; CDR2 reads YYREEE (reference sequence). Trimming took 4 bases from V and 2 from J; bases not matched to a gene: 3. CDR3 sequence reads: CASSTDRGQETQYF. The CDR3 DNA follows: TGTGCCAGCAGCACCGACAGGGGGCAAGAGACCCAGTACTTC.

CDR3 nucleotide sequence: TGTGCCAGCAGAGCTGGACAGGGGGCGAATCAGCCCCAGCATTTT. Translating gives CASRAGQGANQPQHF. This chain connects TRBV28 to TRBJ1-5, with 11 bases fitting TRBD1. This CDR3 has 15 amino acids. The trim removed 6 bases at V and 4 bases at J, leaving 5 bases unmatched. Germline V gene sequence: CDR1 MDHEN, CDR2 SYDVKM.

J is TRBJ2-2 and V is TRBV30, with 8 bases identical to TRBD2. CDR1 is GTSNPN, CDR2 SVGIG, per germline (reference sequence). V lost 5 bases, J lost 2 bases, and 10 bases stayed unmatched. CDR3 size: 16 residues. CDR3 sequence (DNA): TGTGCCTGGGTTCCGGGGGGGCATAGTAACACCGGGGAGCTGTTTTTT. Its translation: CAWVPGGHSNTGELFF.

This chain connects TRBV19 to TRBJ2-1, with 16 bases matching TRBD2. Losses at the gene ends were 7 bases for V and 6 bases for J; bases not matched to a gene: 12. CDR1 LNHDA and CDR2 SQIVND come from the germline V gene (reference sequence). This CDR3 region has 18 residues. CDR3 sequence: CASTSGTSGRALGNEQFF. In DNA form, the CDR3 reads TGTGCCAGTACCTCCGGGACTAGCGGGAGGGCCCTCGGCAATGAGCAGTTCTTC. The full variable domain, in which reference TRBV19 and TRBJ2-1 provide the parts outside the CDR3, is DGGITQSPKYLFRKEGQNVTLSCEQNLNHDAMYWYRQDPGQGLRLIYYSQIVNDFQKGDIAEGYSVSREKKESFPLTVTSAQKNPTAFYLCASTSGTSGRALGNEQFFGPGTRLTVL.

This clone occurred once. The DNA for the CDR3 is TGTGCCAGCACCAGACTGACGAACACCGGGGAGCTGTTTTTT. The encoded protein is CASTRLTNTGELFF. This sequence joins TRBV6-5 and TRBJ2-2; D is uncertain. The ends were cut back, 7 bases at V and 0 bases at J, with 9 bases in the middle. This CDR3 is 14 amino acids long. CDR1 is MNHEY and CDR2 is SVGAGI in the germline V gene.

The genes are TRBV7-9 and TRBJ2-1; 7 bases match TRBD1. The CDR3 contains 17 residues. CDR1 and CDR2 from the germline V gene are SEHNR and FQNEAQ (reference sequence). After removal of 3 bases from V and 7 bases from J, the junction contained 15 bases not matched to a gene. The DNA for the CDR3 is TGTGCCAGCAGCTTCCCCTGGGGGACAGCAGCCCTTAATGAGCAGTTCTTC. Protein sequence: CASSFPWGTAALNEQFF.

The chain recombines TRBV19 with TRBJ2-1; no clear D gene. V lost 5 bases, J lost 3 bases, and 14 bases lay in between. The CDR3 loop spans 15 amino acids. Germline lookup yields CDR1 LNHDA and CDR2 SQIVND (reference sequence). CDR3 residues: CASSPTGSLYNEQFF. DNA for the CDR3: TGTGCCAGTAGTCCGACCGGGTCTCTCTACAATGAGCAGTTCTTC. Filled out from reference TRBV19 and TRBJ2-1, the complete variable domain reads DGGITQSPKYLFRKEGQNVTLSCEQNLNHDAMYWYRQDPGQGLRLIYYSQIVNDFQKGDIAEGYSVSREKKESFPLTVTSAQKNPTAFYLCASSPTGSLYNEQFFGPGTRLTVL.

V is TRBV27 and J is TRBJ1-2, with D uncertain. CDR3 size: 13 residues. Per germline, CDR1 MNHEY and CDR2 SMNVEV (reference sequence). Trimming took 4 bases from V and 8 from J, leaving 14 bases between them. This chain's CDR3 is CASSYSNQLGYTF. The CDR3 DNA sequence: TGTGCCAGCAGTTACAGCAACCAATTGGGCTACACCTTC.

This clone has just one count. CDR3 loop: CASRSGQGKNEQYF. CDR3 DNA: TGTGCCAGCAGATCGGGACAGGGAAAGAACGAGCAGTACTTC. The rearrangement links TRBV11-2 to TRBJ2-7; 9 bases align to TRBD1. The J segment lost 5 bases and the V segment lost 6 bases, leaving 8 bases of the junction unmatched. CDR3 size: 14 residues. The germline V gene has CDR1 SGHAT and CDR2 FQNNGV.

This rearrangement joins TRBV5-4 to TRBJ2-5; 10 bases agree with TRBD2. CDR3 length: 15 residues. V trimming: 3 bases; J trimming: 5 bases; junction bases outside the gene matches: 7. Germline CDR1 SGHNT, CDR2 YYREEE (reference sequence). CDR3 in DNA: TGTGCCAGCAGCTGGCGGGGTAGCGGGAGGGAGACCCAGTACTTC. This gives the protein CASSWRGSGRETQYF. The complete variable domain, with remaining parts taken from reference TRBV5-4 and TRBJ2-5, reads ETGVTQSPTHLIKTRGQQVTLRCSSQSGHNTVSWYQQALGQGPQFIFQYYREEENGRGNFPPRFSGLQFPNYSSELNVNALELDDSALYLCASSWRGSGRETQYFGPGTRLLVL.